This is a list of T cell receptor beta chains from one sample in a study of OX40 agonist ivuxolimab in advanced cancers. Data came from immunoSEQ multiplex PCR; TCRdb stores just in-frame clones and leaves some out. Altogether around 63,000 clones are present, 86% being singletons, with the ten largest covering 1% to 1.5%. This specimen was CD4+ or CD8+ T cells sorted from blood, taken in a trial of the OX40 agonist ivuxolimab. These receptors all come from an adult with an advanced solid tumor such as melanoma, head and neck, liver or kidney cancer. The CDR3 runs from the conserved cysteine through the conserved F or W. A D gene is named only where the DNA matches it firmly. Clone size is shown for a subset of rows, as once, few, many or a class of expanded clone.

j_call clone_size v_call d_call cdr3_aa cdr3_nt
TRBJ1-5 - TRBV6-6 - CASSYGGTQPQHF TGTGCCAGCAGTTACGGTGGGACTCAGCCCCAGCATTTT
TRBJ1-4 - TRBV19 - CASTPDSVGEKLFF TGTGCCAGTACCCCCGACAGTGTCGGTGAAAAACTGTTTTTT
TRBJ1-2 - TRBV19 - CASSAPTDYGYTF TGTGCCAGTAGTGCACCGACAGACTATGGCTACACCTTC
TRBJ2-7 - TRBV27 - CASGPRNYEQYF TGTGCCAGTGGGCCTAGAAACTACGAGCAGTACTTC
TRBJ2-7 - TRBV6-5 - CASSYLGAEGYEQYF TGTGCCAGCAGTTACCTTGGGGCCGAGGGCTACGAGCAGTACTTC
TRBJ2-1 - TRBV7-2 - CASEAKMGSYNEQFF TGTGCCAGCGAGGCGAAAATGGGCTCCTACAATGAGCAGTTCTTC
TRBJ1-2 once TRBV28 TRBD1 CASSSTTGGSYGYTF TGTGCCAGCAGTTCGACCACAGGGGGCTCCTATGGCTACACCTTC
TRBJ1-2 - TRBV29-1 TRBD1 CSVETMDRGHLGYTF TGCAGCGTTGAAACTATGGACAGGGGGCATCTCGGCTACACCTTC
TRBJ2-2 - TRBV6-5 TRBD2 CASRLAGGAGELFF TGTGCCAGCAGACTAGCGGGAGGGGCCGGGGAGCTGTTTTTT
TRBJ1-4 - TRBV19 - CASSVSRDSNEKLFF TGTGCCAGTAGTGTTAGCAGGGATTCGAATGAAAAACTGTTTTTT
TRBJ2-1 - TRBV5-1 - CASSLRAGLNEQFF TGCGCCAGCAGCTTGCGGGCGGGGTTGAATGAGCAGTTCTTC
TRBJ2-2 few TRBV5-1 - CASSLYGQNTGELFF TGCGCCAGCAGCTTGTACGGGCAGAACACCGGGGAGCTGTTTTTT
TRBJ2-7 - TRBV5-4 TRBD1 CASSLKQGSDEQYF TGTGCCAGCAGCTTAAAACAGGGGTCAGACGAGCAGTACTTC
TRBJ2-3 - TRBV5-6 - CASSLASTDTQYF TGTGCCAGCAGCTTGGCCAGCACAGATACGCAGTATTTT
TRBJ2-1 - TRBV28 - CASSLYHRAHNEQFF TGTGCCAGCAGTTTATACCACAGGGCTCACAATGAGCAGTTCTTC
TRBJ1-2 - TRBV19 - CASRSVVGQGYTF TGTGCCAGTAGGTCGGTTGTAGGACAAGGCTACACCTTC
TRBJ1-1 - TRBV7-9 - CASSPDWIFVNTEAFF TGTGCCAGCAGCCCGGATTGGATATTCGTGAACACTGAAGCTTTCTTT
TRBJ2-1 - TRBV5-1 TRBD2 CASSLAGFSYNEQFF TGCGCCAGCAGCCTAGCGGGGTTCTCCTACAATGAGCAGTTCTTC
TRBJ2-3 - TRBV30 TRBD2 CAWRPRGTSGYTDTQYF TGTGCCTGGAGGCCGAGAGGGACTAGCGGGTACACAGATACGCAGTATTTT
TRBJ2-2 - TRBV5-4 - CATAETSKTTGELFF TGTGCCACCGCAGAGACTAGTAAAACAACCGGGGAGCTGTTTTTT
TRBJ2-3 - TRBV28 TRBD1 CASSSAGQGTDTQYF TGTGCCAGCAGTTCCGCCGGACAGGGAACAGATACGCAGTATTTT
TRBJ2-1 - TRBV11-1 - CASSLVLGNEQFF TGTGCCAGCAGCTTAGTTTTAGGAAATGAGCAGTTCTTC
TRBJ2-5 - TRBV5-1 - CASSLADAPGETQYF TGCGCCAGCAGCCTGGCCGATGCCCCTGGGGAGACCCAGTACTTC
TRBJ2-2 - TRBV30 TRBD1 CAWRNKGTGNAGELFF TGTGCCTGGAGAAACAAAGGGACAGGGAATGCGGGGGAGCTGTTTTTT
TRBJ2-3 few TRBV5-4 - CASSLPGLGTDTQYF TGTGCCAGCAGCTTACCGGGACTGGGCACAGATACGCAGTATTTT
TRBJ2-4 - TRBV19 TRBD2 CASRGTSGPIQYF TGTGCCAGTAGGGGGACTAGCGGACCCATTCAGTACTTC
TRBJ2-7 - TRBV6-6 TRBD2 CASSPQREVEQYF TGTGCCAGCAGTCCCCAGCGGGAGGTCGAGCAGTACTTC
TRBJ2-3 - TRBV5-1 TRBD2 CASSNQLAGGSDTQYF TGCGCCAGCAGCAACCAACTAGCGGGAGGTTCGGATACGCAGTATTTT
TRBJ2-1 once TRBV6-5 - CASSYWRGAYNEQFF TGTGCCAGCAGTTACTGGCGGGGCGCTTACAATGAGCAGTTCTTC
TRBJ1-2 - TRBV15 TRBD1 CATSRRGQGAWGYTF TGTGCCACCAGCAGAAGAGGGCAGGGGGCTTGGGGCTACACCTTC
TRBJ1-2 - TRBV6-5 - CASSRGNDYGYTF TGTGCCAGCAGTAGGGGAAATGACTATGGCTACACCTTC
TRBJ2-5 - TRBV2 - CASIGGTVQETQYF TGTGCCAGCATTGGCGGGACCGTTCAAGAGACCCAGTACTTC
TRBJ2-5 - TRBV5-1 - CASSLAYRETQYF TGCGCCAGCAGCTTGGCCTATAGAGAGACCCAGTACTTC
TRBJ2-3 once TRBV6-5 TRBD2 CASLEAGADTQYF TGTGCCAGCCTGGAGGCGGGAGCAGATACGCAGTATTTT
TRBJ2-4 - TRBV29-1 TRBD1 CSAQPGQGAKNIQYF TGCAGCGCCCAACCGGGACAGGGGGCCAAAAACATTCAGTACTTC
TRBJ2-7 once TRBV27 - CASSLRAGSFYEQYF TGTGCCAGCAGTTTACGGGCGGGATCTTTCTACGAGCAGTACTTC
TRBJ2-7 - TRBV5-1 TRBD2 CASSSTTSGRNEQYF TGCGCCAGCAGCTCGACTACTAGCGGGAGAAACGAGCAGTACTTC
TRBJ2-5 - TRBV28 TRBD1 CASSPRTGNQETQYF TGTGCCAGCAGTCCCCGGACAGGGAACCAAGAGACCCAGTACTTC
TRBJ2-3 - TRBV5-6 TRBD2 CASSLRTSGTDTQYF TGTGCCAGCAGCTTGCGGACTAGCGGAACAGATACGCAGTATTTT
TRBJ2-7 - TRBV27 TRBD2 CASRPGLAAYEQYF TGTGCCAGCAGGCCGGGACTAGCGGCCTACGAGCAGTACTTC
TRBJ2-3 - TRBV29-1 TRBD2 CSVEDLAGVGDTQYF TGCAGCGTTGAAGATCTCGCGGGAGTGGGGGATACGCAGTATTTT
TRBJ2-7 - TRBV10-3 - CAISGWRDSYEQYF TGTGCCATCAGTGGCTGGCGGGACTCCTACGAGCAGTACTTC
TRBJ2-2 - TRBV19 - CASWGFTGELFF TGTGCGAGTTGGGGGTTCACCGGGGAGCTGTTTTTT
TRBJ1-5 - TRBV10-3 TRBD1 CAISPGQGADQPQHF TGTGCCATCAGCCCGGGACAGGGGGCGGATCAGCCCCAGCATTTT
TRBJ2-7 - TRBV5-1 - CASSFSGVEEEQYF TGCGCCAGCAGCTTTTCGGGAGTGGAAGAAGAGCAGTACTTC
TRBJ2-3 - TRBV29-1 - CSVVRGEADTQYF TGCAGCGTCGTCAGGGGCGAGGCAGATACGCAGTATTTT
TRBJ2-7 - TRBV5-1 TRBD1 CASSYNTGAAYEQYF TGCGCCAGCAGCTACAATACAGGGGCGGCCTACGAGCAGTACTTC
TRBJ2-7 - TRBV7-9 - CASSLMGADEQYF TGTGCCAGCAGCTTAATGGGGGCCGACGAGCAGTACTTC
TRBJ1-5 once TRBV7-2 TRBD1 CASSFATGGGQPQHF TGTGCCAGCAGCTTCGCAACAGGGGGCGGTCAGCCCCAGCATTTT
TRBJ2-7 - TRBV6-5 - CASRRPGTEEQYF TGTGCCAGCAGACGACCGGGTACAGAGGAGCAGTACTTC
TRBJ1-1 - TRBV6-1 - CESTGRVGTEAFF TGTGAGTCTACTGGTAGGGTAGGCACTGAAGCTTTCTTT
TRBJ2-7 few TRBV28 - CASSVQSRPQEQYF TGTGCCAGCTCTGTGCAAAGCCGGCCTCAAGAGCAGTACTTC
TRBJ2-7 - TRBV5-5 TRBD2 CASSLAFLAGDDEQYF TGTGCCAGCAGCTTGGCCTTCCTAGCGGGAGATGACGAGCAGTACTTC
TRBJ1-5 once TRBV18 TRBD1 CASSGGTGDSNQPQHF TGTGCCAGCTCGGGCGGGACAGGGGATAGCAATCAGCCCCAGCATTTT
TRBJ2-7 - TRBV11-2 TRBD2 CASSSASGTRSEQYF TGTGCCAGCAGCTCGGCCTCCGGGACTAGGAGCGAGCAGTACTTC